This T cell receptor (beta chain) was sequenced for a study of T cells in Graves' hyperthyroidism and ophthalmopathy. RNA transcripts provided the source from which TCR beta CDR3 regions were amplified. HTBI primers were used for first-round RT-PCR of the TCR CDR3. TCRdb reprocessed the multiplex PCR reads with MiXCR, giving one entry per CDR3 protein. Seen here are roughly 640,000 distinct CDR3 sequences, 16% observed once, and the top ten hold less than 3.5%. This clonotype was counted ten times or more. Pregnant or lactating patients were excluded, as were those with uncontrolled infection or other autoimmune disease. With V trimmed by 5 bases and J by 6 bases, 6 bases remained unmatched. The CDR3 is 15 residues long. Germline values: CDR1 MNHEY, CDR2 SMNVEV (reference sequence).

Sequencing was done on a sample of blood. The sequence derives from a woman aged 40 to 55 with Graves' ophthalmopathy. This rearrangement joins TRBV27 to TRBJ2-5; 13 positions match TRBD2. CDR3: CASSPWTSGSKTQYF. CDR3 coding DNA: TGTGCCAGCAGTCCCTGGACTAGCGGGAGTAAGACCCAGTACTTC.